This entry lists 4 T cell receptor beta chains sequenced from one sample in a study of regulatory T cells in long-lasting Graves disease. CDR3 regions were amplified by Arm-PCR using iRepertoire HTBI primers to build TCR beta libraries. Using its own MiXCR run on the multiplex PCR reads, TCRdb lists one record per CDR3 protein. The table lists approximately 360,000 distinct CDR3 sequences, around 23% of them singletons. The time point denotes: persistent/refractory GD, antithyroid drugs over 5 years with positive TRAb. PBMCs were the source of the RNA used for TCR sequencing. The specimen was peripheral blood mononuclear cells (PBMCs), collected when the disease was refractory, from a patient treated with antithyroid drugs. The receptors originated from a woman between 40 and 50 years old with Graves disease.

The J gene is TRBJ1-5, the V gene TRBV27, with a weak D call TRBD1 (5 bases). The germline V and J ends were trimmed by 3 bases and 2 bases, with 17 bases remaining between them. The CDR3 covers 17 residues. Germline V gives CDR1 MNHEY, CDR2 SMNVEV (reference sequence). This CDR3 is CASSFGAGGAGNQPQHF. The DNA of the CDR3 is TGTGCCAGCAGTTTTGGGGCAGGCGGGGCGGGCAATCAGCCCCAGCATTTT.

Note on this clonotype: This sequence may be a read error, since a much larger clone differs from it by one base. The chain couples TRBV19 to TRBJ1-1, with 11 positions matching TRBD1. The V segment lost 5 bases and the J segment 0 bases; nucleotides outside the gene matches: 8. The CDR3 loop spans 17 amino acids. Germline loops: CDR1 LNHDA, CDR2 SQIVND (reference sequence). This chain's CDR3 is CASSDMDRGRLNTEAFF. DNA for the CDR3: TGTGCCAGTAGTGACATGGACAGGGGGCGGTTGAACACTGAAGCTTTCTTT.

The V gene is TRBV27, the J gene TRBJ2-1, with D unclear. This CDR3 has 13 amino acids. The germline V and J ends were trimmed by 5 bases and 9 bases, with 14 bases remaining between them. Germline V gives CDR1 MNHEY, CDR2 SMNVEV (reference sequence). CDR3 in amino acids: CASSPPGAVEQFF. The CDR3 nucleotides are TGTGCCAGCAGTCCCCCAGGCGCGGTTGAGCAGTTCTTC.

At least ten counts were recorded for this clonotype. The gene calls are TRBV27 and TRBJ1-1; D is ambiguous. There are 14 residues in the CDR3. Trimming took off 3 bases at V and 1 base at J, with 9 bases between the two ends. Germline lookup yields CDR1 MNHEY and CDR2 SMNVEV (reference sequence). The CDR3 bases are TGTGCCAGCAGTTTTTGGGCCGGGAACACTGAAGCTTTCTTT. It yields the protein CASSFWAGNTEAFF.